This is a list of T cell receptor beta chains from one sample in a study of multiple sclerosis patients with progressive multifocal leukoencephalopathy. The assay was immunoSEQ multiplex PCR, and TCRdb's table has in-frame clones only and misses some. The table lists some 30,000 clones, approximately 90% of them singletons, with over 1.3% in the top ten. Sequencing was done on a sample of PBMCs. The source is a human donor with multiple sclerosis. Each CDR3 is given with its conserved first and last residue. Fields, in order: V gene, J gene, D gene, CDR3 DNA, CDR3 protein. D genes are given only for firm matches.

>TRBV2|TRBJ1-1|.
TGTGCCAGCAGTGGGGACTCCTGGGGGACTGAAGCTTTCTTT
CASSGDSWGTEAFF
>TRBV19|TRBJ2-2|.
TGTGCCAGTACGGGTCCCCACACCGGGGAGCTGTTTTTT
CASTGPHTGELFF
>TRBV21-1|TRBJ2-7|.
TGTGCCAGCATCGTTCAGGCGCACACCCCCTACGAGCAGTACTTC
CASIVQAHTPYEQYF
>TRBV6-5|TRBJ2-7|.
TGTGCCAGCGGGAGAGGGATGCGGGAGCAGTACTTC
CASGRGMREQYF
>TRBV28|TRBJ1-2|.
TGTGCCAGCAGTCCGGCCACCGAGGACCCTTCCTCTAGCTATGGCTACACCTTC
CASSPATEDPSSSYGYTF
>TRBV7-2|TRBJ2-5|.
TGTGCCAGCAGCCACGGGGATGGGACCCAGTACTTC
CASSHGDGTQYF
>TRBV10-3|TRBJ1-1|.
TGTGCCATCAGTACAGCAAACACTGAAGCTTTCTTT
CAISTANTEAFF
>TRBV11-2|TRBJ2-7|.
TGTGCCAGCAGCTTAAGGGACTTCGAGCAGTACTTC
CASSLRDFEQYF
>TRBV6-1|TRBJ2-4|.
TGTGCCAGCCCATCCCGCTCCAAAAACATTCAGTACTTC
CASPSRSKNIQYF
>TRBV18|TRBJ2-5|TRBD2
TGTGCCAGCTCATCCGGACTAGCGGGAAGGAGTGGGGAGACCCAGTACTTC
CASSSGLAGRSGETQYF
>TRBV19|TRBJ2-2|TRBD2
TGTGCCAGTAGTATGATTCCGGGGGGTATCGTCGGGGAGCTGTTTTTT
CASSMIPGGIVGELFF
>TRBV6-1|TRBJ1-2|.
TGTGCCAGCAGTGAAGGTCCTAACTATGGCTACACCTTC
CASSEGPNYGYTF
>TRBV28|TRBJ2-3|.
TGTGCCAGCAGTTCGCCCGGGACTGGCCGCACAGATACGCAGTATTTT
CASSSPGTGRTDTQYF
>TRBV9|TRBJ2-3|.
TGTGCCAGCAGCGTGTGGGGGGACAGAGGCACAGATACGCAGTATTTT
CASSVWGDRGTDTQYF
>TRBV10-3|TRBJ2-1|.
TGTGCCATCAGTGAGGGCCACACCCAGGGGAATGAGCAGTTCTTC
CAISEGHTQGNEQFF
>TRBV28|TRBJ2-1|TRBD2
TGTGCCAGCAGTTTACCCACCTGGATCGGGACTAGCGGGACGTCCCCCTACAATGAGCAGTTCTTC
CASSLPTWIGTSGTSPYNEQFF
>TRBV7-9|TRBJ2-1|TRBD2
TGTGCCAGCAGCTTATCTAGCGGGTCCCTCAATGAGCAGTTCTTC
CASSLSSGSLNEQFF
>TRBV18|TRBJ2-5|TRBD1
TGTGCCAGCTCACCAGACAGGGGACAGGAGACCCAGTACTTC
CASSPDRGQETQYF
>TRBV18|TRBJ2-6|.
TGTGCCAGCTCAGTACAATTGGACATTTACAAAAGTCGGGCCAACGTCCTGACTTTC
CASSVQLDIYKSRANVLTF
>TRBV7-2|TRBJ2-2|TRBD2
TGTGCCAGCAGCTTAGGGCTAGCGGCCGGGGAGCTGTTTTTT
CASSLGLAAGELFF
>TRBV4-1|TRBJ2-1|TRBD2
TGCGCCAGCAGCCTTATACCCTCACGACTAGCGGGTCCGGTAAGGTCCTACAATGAGCAGTTCTTC
CASSLIPSRLAGPVRSYNEQFF